One and the same sample provided the 23 T cell receptor beta chains below, sequenced in a study of cytotoxic CD8 clonotypes in ibrutinib-treated CLL. Assay used: immunoSEQ multiplex PCR; TCRdb lists only in-frame clones, some missing. The table includes over 150,000 clones, around 72% detected once. The specimen comprised PBMCs, sampled after 24 months of ibrutinib treatment. Receptors originate from a human donor with chronic lymphocytic leukemia.

In this sample, this clone turned up a few times. This chain uses TRBV28 with TRBJ1-2, with 10 bases identical to TRBD1. Germline CDR1 is MDHEN and CDR2 is SYDVKM. The CDR3 runs 15 residues. After removal of 3 bases from V and 4 bases from J, the junction contained 5 bases not matched to a gene. The DNA for the CDR3 is TGTGCCAGCAGTTTCTCTCGGACAGGGGGCTATGGCTACACCTTC. It specifies CASSFSRTGGYGYTF.

The genes are TRBV19 and TRBJ2-3; 11 bases map to TRBD2. Germline trimming cut 8 bases from V and 5 bases from J; bases unmatched to any gene: 3. This CDR3 is built from 13 residues. CDR1 and CDR2 (germline): LNHDA, SQIVND (reference sequence). The CDR3 reads CASDSGRGDTQYF. DNA of the CDR3: TGTGCCAGTGATAGCGGGAGGGGAGATACGCAGTATTTT.

The J gene is TRBJ1-2, the V gene TRBV7-9; D gene uncertain. Germline CDR1 SEHNR, CDR2 FQNEAQ (reference sequence). The CDR3 totals 18 residues. Trimming shortened V by 1 base and J by 4 bases, and 22 bases separated the two germline ends. This chain's CDR3 is CASSLDPWSLGMGYGYTF. For the CDR3, the DNA is TGTGCCAGCAGCTTAGACCCATGGAGTCTGGGGATGGGCTATGGCTACACCTTC.

This clone was found many times. The rearrangement links TRBV5-8 to TRBJ2-7; 7 nucleotides agree with TRBD2. Per the germline V gene, CDR1 is SGHTS and CDR2 is YDEGEE. J lost 2 bases, V lost 1 base, and 6 bases had no gene match. The CDR3 consists of 15 residues. CDR3 DNA: TGTGCCAGCAGCTTGCCTAGCGGAGACACCTACGAGCAGTACTTC. Translation gives CASSLPSGDTYEQYF.

This sequence joins TRBV30 and TRBJ2-3; D is uncertain. Trimming pared 3 bases from V and 0 bases from J, leaving 10 bases between. CDR1 GTSNPN and CDR2 SVGIG come from the germline V gene (reference sequence). The CDR3 contains 14 residues. In nucleotides, the CDR3 is TGTGCCTGGAGCTGGATCGGGAGCACAGATACGCAGTATTTT. This codes for CAWSWIGSTDTQYF.

The J gene is TRBJ2-3, the V gene TRBV4-2, with D perhaps given as TRBD1 or TRBD2 (5 bases each). Looked up from germline, CDR1 is LGHNA and CDR2 is YNFKEQ. CDR3 length: 15 amino acids. Trimming stripped 3 bases from V and 2 bases from J, with 12 bases between. The DNA of the CDR3 is TGTGCCAGCAGCCACTATGGGGACCTCACAGATACGCAGTATTTT. Its protein product is CASSHYGDLTDTQYF.

V usage is TRBV5-1 and J usage is TRBJ2-5; 10 positions match TRBD2. Germline V gene sequence: CDR1 SGHRS, CDR2 YFSETQ. The CDR3 is made up of 16 amino acids. The trim removed 2 bases at V and 4 bases at J, leaving 8 bases unmatched. As DNA, the CDR3 is TGCGCCAGCAGCTTACTAACTAGCGGGGTTGGAGAGACCCAGTACTTC. Translating it yields CASSLLTSGVGETQYF.

This clone was counted once. The chain links TRBV7-8 to TRBJ2-5; 9 bases are a match to TRBD2. Germline values: CDR1 SGHVS, CDR2 FQNEAQ. Trimming at V came to 11 bases and at J to 5 bases, leaving 15 bases not matched to a gene. This CDR3 region has 15 residues. The CDR3 DNA follows: TGTGCCGGCAACATGGGTAGCGGGAGTGGGGAGACCCAGTACTTC. It codes for CAGNMGSGSGETQYF.

This chain links TRBV30 with TRBJ2-6; no firm D call. V lost 4 bases, J lost 0 bases, and 10 bases lay in between. The CDR3 runs 15 residues. Germline V gives CDR1 GTSNPN, CDR2 SVGIG (reference sequence). The CDR3 nucleotides are TGTGCCTGGAATCCCCCTGTCTCTGGGGCCAACGTCCTGACTTTC. Its protein product is CAWNPPVSGANVLTF. Complete variable domain (other parts from reference TRBV30 and TRBJ2-6): SQTIHQWPATLVQPVGSPLSLECTVEGTSNPNLYWYRQAAGRGLQLLFYSVGIGQISSEVPQNLSASRPQDRQFILSSKKLLLSDSGFYLCAWNPPVSGANVLTFGAGSRLTVL.

The rearrangement joins TRBV19 to TRBJ2-5; TRBD2 is a possible D gene (5 bases). V lost 3 bases and J lost 5, with 16 bases in between. The CDR3 is made up of 15 amino acids. Germline assignment: CDR1 LNHDA and CDR2 SQIVND (reference sequence). As DNA, the CDR3 is TGTGCCAGTAGTATTTCGAACTACCGGAGGGAGACCCAGTACTTC. It translates to CASSISNYRRETQYF.

The chain links TRBV27 to TRBJ2-6; D remains ambiguous. Germline V gives CDR1 MNHEY, CDR2 SMNVEV (reference sequence). The CDR3 is made up of 15 amino acids. V was shortened by 3 bases and J by 10 bases, with 16 bases between the two germline ends. CDR3 region: CASSFMGSVLNVLTF. The CDR3 nucleotides read TGTGCCAGCAGTTTTATGGGATCCGTTCTTAACGTCCTGACTTTC.

J is TRBJ2-3 and V is TRBV25-1, with no clear D. The CDR3 is 13 amino acids. The V end was cut by 1 base, the J end by 4 bases, with 6 bases between. The germline V gene has CDR1 MGHDK and CDR2 SYGVNS. The CDR3 protein is CASSEFGSDTQYF. The DNA for the CDR3 is TGTGCCAGCAGTGAATTCGGGTCAGATACGCAGTATTTT. Drawing the rest from reference TRBV25-1 and TRBJ2-3, the complete variable domain is EADIYQTPRYLVIGTGKKITLECSQTMGHDKMYWYQQDPGMELHLIHYSYGVNSTEKGDLSSESTVSRIRTEHFPLTLESARPSHTSQYLCASSEFGSDTQYFGPGTRLTVL.

This clone was seen more than once but under ten times. The chain joins TRBV30 to TRBJ2-3, with D unresolved. The germline CDR1 and CDR2 sequences are GTSNPN and SVGIG (reference sequence). The CDR3 totals 11 residues. Trimming cost V 3 bases and J 11 bases, with 12 bases left between them. The CDR3 sequence: CAWRELERQYF. DNA of the CDR3: TGTGCCTGGAGGGAATTGGAGAGGCAGTATTTT.

This chain links TRBV9 with TRBJ2-1; 9 nucleotides match TRBD2. The CDR3 spans 15 residues. The J segment lost 9 bases and the V segment lost 7 bases, leaving 14 bases of the junction unmatched. Germline assignment: CDR1 SGDLS and CDR2 YYNGEE. The chain's CDR3 is CASVPEAGGPAEQFF. The CDR3 DNA sequence: TGTGCCAGCGTGCCTGAGGCGGGAGGGCCGGCTGAGCAGTTCTTC.

The rearrangement joins TRBV25-1 to TRBJ1-5, with D tentatively TRBD1 (6 bases). Germline V gives CDR1 MGHDK, CDR2 SYGVNS. The V and J ends lost 5 bases and 4 bases respectively, with 9 bases between them. The CDR3 runs 13 residues. For the CDR3, the DNA is TGTGCCAGCAGTTTGGGGGCAAATCAGCCCCAGCATTTT. Translated: CASSLGANQPQHF.

The chain has TRBV25-1 and TRBJ1-3; TRBD1 is a possible D gene (6 bases). The CDR3 has 13 residues. CDR1 is MGHDK and CDR2 is SYGVNS in the germline V gene. Trimming left V 3 bases short and J 13 bases short, with 16 bases between. In nucleotides, the CDR3 is TGTGCCAGCAGTGAGGGGGCACAGCGGTGGATATATTTT. Residues: CASSEGAQRWIYF.

The V call is TRBV1, the J call TRBJ2-1; the D call of TRBD2 is as the table states it, not checked on the DNA. TRBV1 is a pseudogene. This CDR3 comprises 16 residues. The CDR3 DNA sequence: TGCACCAGCGGTGGACTAAAGCGGGAAATCCATCCAGCGCAGTTCTTC. It specifies CTSGGLKREIHPAQFF.

The chain recombines TRBV7-6 with TRBJ2-1; the match to TRBD2 covers 13 bases. Trimming at V came to 2 bases and at J to 1 base, leaving 11 bases not matched to a gene. The CDR3 contains 20 residues. Germline CDR1 is SGHVS and CDR2 is FNYEAQ. The CDR3, as DNA: TGTGCCAGCAGCTTAAGAGGCCGGACTAGCGGGAGAGGGTCCTACAATGAGCAGTTCTTC. Translation gives CASSLRGRTSGRGSYNEQFF.

The chain employs TRBV30 and TRBJ2-1, with D possibly matching TRBD2 (6 bases). The germline V gene encodes CDR1 GTSNPN and CDR2 SVGIG (reference sequence). There are 13 residues in the CDR3. V lost 0 bases to trimming and J lost 12 bases, with 15 bases between them. The CDR3 DNA follows: TGTGCCTGGAGTGTCGGGACTGGCAGAGCGCAGTTCTTC. Translation: CAWSVGTGRAQFF.

The chain is built from TRBV11-2 and TRBJ2-7; D gene unclear. The germline gives CDR1 SGHAT, CDR2 FQNNGV. Trimming shortened V by 0 bases and J by 6 bases, and 3 bases separated the two germline ends. The CDR3 runs 11 residues. The CDR3 nucleotides are TGTGCCAGCAGCTTAGAAGGCGAGCAGTACTTC. Translating it yields CASSLEGEQYF. Looking up the rest from reference TRBV11-2 and TRBJ2-7 gives the full variable domain: EAGVAQSPRYKIIEKRQSVAFWCNPISGHATLYWYQQILGQGPKLLIQFQNNGVVDDSQLPKDRFSAERLKGVDSTLKIQPAKLEDSAVYLCASSLEGEQYFGPGTRLTVT.

This sequence joins TRBV30 and TRBJ1-5, with unresolved D. The germline V and J ends were trimmed by 4 bases and 4 bases, with 11 bases remaining between them. The CDR3 has 13 residues. CDR1 and CDR2 from the germline V gene are GTSNPN and SVGIG (reference sequence). The CDR3 is CAWTRGQNQPQHF. The CDR3 coding sequence is TGTGCCTGGACCCGAGGCCAAAATCAGCCCCAGCATTTT.

The chain carries TRBV7-3 and TRBJ2-7; D remains ambiguous. From germline, CDR1 is SGHTA and CDR2 FQGTGA. CDR3 size: 15 residues. Trimming took off 2 bases at V and 6 bases at J, with 17 bases between the two ends. The CDR3 is CASSLVGGSSVEQYF. CDR3 bases: TGTGCCAGCAGCTTAGTAGGTGGATCTTCGGTCGAGCAGTACTTC.

This chain joins TRBV7-2 and TRBJ2-5; 10 positions match TRBD2. CDR1 is SGHTA and CDR2 is FQGNSA in the germline V gene. There are 16 residues in the CDR3. V shed 5 bases, J shed 4 bases, and the junction held 10 bases outside the gene matches. CDR3: CASSVTSGTQGETQYF. CDR3 nucleotide sequence: TGTGCCAGCAGCGTTACTAGCGGGACCCAGGGAGAGACCCAGTACTTC.